This T cell receptor (beta chain) derives from a study of CD8 T cells in Susac syndrome. General study findings and limits: It was acknowledged by the study that relatively few individuals were included in its TCR sequencing and HLA analysis.

CDR1 and CDR2 (germline): MGHRA, YSYEKL. The CDR3 is 15 amino acids. V lost 0 bases, J lost 0 bases, and 9 bases lay in between. It was negative isolation that provided the CD8+ and CD4+ T cells, whereas TEMRA cells were enriched by FACS. Random hexamers were used to reverse transcribe an amount of about 0.45 to 1 ug RNA. The CDR3 of TCR beta was amplified by immunoSEQ multiplex PCR across 54 Vbeta and 13 Jbeta. One entry per CDR3 protein results from TCRdb running MiXCR on the immunoSEQ multiplex PCR reads. Of 200,000 to 250,000 distinct CDR3 sequences listed, roughly 93% are singletons. A remark on this clonotype: Its specificity is not known.

The sequenced material came from CD4+ T cells from PBMCs. This TCR was sampled from a human donor with multiple sclerosis. V gene TRBV4-1 combines with J gene TRBJ2-7; D is unclear. CDR3 coding DNA: TGCGCCAGCAGCCAAGACCCGTCCCCCTCCTACGAGCAGTACTTC. This translates into CASSQDPSPSYEQYF.